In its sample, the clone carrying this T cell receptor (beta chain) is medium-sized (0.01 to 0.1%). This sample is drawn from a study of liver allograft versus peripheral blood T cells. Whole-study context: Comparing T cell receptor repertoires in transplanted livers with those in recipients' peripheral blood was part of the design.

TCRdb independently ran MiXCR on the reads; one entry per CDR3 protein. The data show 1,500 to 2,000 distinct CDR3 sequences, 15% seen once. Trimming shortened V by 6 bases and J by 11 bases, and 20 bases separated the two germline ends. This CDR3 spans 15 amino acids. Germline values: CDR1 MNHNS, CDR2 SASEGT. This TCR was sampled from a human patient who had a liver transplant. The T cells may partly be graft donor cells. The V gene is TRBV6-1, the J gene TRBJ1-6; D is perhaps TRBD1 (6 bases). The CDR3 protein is CASRRGGGESTPLHF. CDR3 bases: TGTGCCAGCAGGAGGGGCGGGGGCGAATCGACACCCCTCCACTTT.